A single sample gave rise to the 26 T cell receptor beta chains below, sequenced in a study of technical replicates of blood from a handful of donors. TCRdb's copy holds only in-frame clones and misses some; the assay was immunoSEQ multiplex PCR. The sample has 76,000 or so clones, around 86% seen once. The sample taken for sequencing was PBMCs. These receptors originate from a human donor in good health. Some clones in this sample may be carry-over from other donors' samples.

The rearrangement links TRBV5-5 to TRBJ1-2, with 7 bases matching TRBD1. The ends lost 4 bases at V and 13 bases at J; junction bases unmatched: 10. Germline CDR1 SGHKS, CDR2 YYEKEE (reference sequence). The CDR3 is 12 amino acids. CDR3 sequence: CASSPIDRAVTF. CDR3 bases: TGTGCCAGCAGCCCAATCGACAGGGCGGTCACCTTC.

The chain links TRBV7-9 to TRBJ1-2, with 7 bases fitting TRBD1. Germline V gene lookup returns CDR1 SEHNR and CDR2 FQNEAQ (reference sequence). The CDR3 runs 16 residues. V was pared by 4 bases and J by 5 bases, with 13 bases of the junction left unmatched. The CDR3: CASSSTGVSRNYGYTF. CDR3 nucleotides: TGTGCCAGCAGCTCCACAGGGGTCTCCCGAAATTATGGCTACACCTTC. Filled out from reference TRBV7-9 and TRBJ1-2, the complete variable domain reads DTGVSQNPRHKITKRGQNVTFRCDPISEHNRLYWYRQTLGQGPEFLTYFQNEAQLEKSRLLSDRFSAERPKGSFSTLEIQRTEQGDSAMYLCASSSTGVSRNYGYTFGSGTRLTVV.

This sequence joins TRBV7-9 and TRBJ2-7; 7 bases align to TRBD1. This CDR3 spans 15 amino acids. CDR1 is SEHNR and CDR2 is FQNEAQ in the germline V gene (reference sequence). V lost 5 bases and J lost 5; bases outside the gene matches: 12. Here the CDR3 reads CASSPNRGVVDEQYF. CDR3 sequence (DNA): TGTGCCAGCAGCCCGAACAGGGGCGTTGTTGACGAGCAGTACTTC.

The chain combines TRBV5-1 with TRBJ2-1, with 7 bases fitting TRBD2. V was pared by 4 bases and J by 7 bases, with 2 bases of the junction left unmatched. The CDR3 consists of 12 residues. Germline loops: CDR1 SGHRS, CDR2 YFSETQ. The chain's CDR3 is CASSIGGNEQFF. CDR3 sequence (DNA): TGCGCCAGCAGCATCGGGGGGAATGAGCAGTTCTTC.

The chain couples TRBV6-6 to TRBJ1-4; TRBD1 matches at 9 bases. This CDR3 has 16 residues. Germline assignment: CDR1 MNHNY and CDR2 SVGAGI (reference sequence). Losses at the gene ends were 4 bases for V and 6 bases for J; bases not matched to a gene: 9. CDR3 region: CASSWEDRGGDEKLFF. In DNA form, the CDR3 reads TGTGCCAGCAGTTGGGAGGACAGGGGCGGAGATGAAAAACTGTTTTTT.

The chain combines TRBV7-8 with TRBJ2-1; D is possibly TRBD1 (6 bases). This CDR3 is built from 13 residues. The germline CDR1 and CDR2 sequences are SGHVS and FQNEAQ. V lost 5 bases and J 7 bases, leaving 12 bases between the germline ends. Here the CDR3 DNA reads TGTGCCAGCAGCGATGAAGGGGGAAATGAGCAGTTCTTC. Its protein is CASSDEGGNEQFF.

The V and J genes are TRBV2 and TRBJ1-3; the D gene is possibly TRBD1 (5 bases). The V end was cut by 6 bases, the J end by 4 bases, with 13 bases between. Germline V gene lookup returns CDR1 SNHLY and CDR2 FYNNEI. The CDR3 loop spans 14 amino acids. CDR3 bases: TGTGCCAGCAGAGGGGCAGGGAACGGAAACACCATATATTTT. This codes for CASRGAGNGNTIYF.

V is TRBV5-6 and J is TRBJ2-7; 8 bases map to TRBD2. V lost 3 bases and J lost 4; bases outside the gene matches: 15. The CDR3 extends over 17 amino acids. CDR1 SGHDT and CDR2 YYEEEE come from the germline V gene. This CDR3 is CASSSTGTSISLYEQYF. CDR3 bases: TGTGCCAGCAGCTCGACCGGGACTAGTATATCCCTTTACGAGCAGTACTTC.

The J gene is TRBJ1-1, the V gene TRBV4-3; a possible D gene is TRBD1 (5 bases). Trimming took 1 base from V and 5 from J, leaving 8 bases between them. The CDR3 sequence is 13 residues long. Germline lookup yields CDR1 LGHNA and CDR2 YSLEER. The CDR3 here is CASSQGRGTEAFF. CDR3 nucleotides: TGCGCCAGCAGCCAAGGACGGGGGACTGAAGCTTTCTTT.

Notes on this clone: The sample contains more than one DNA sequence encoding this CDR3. The DNA for the CDR3 is TGTGCCAGCAGCCCCCAGGGGAGAGATACGCAGTATTTT. Protein: CASSPQGRDTQYF. The rearrangement uses TRBV7-3 and TRBJ2-3; a weak D match, TRBD1 (6 bases). The CDR3 length is 13 residues. The germline CDR1 and CDR2 sequences are SGHTA and FQGTGA. Deletions cut 5 bases from V and 5 bases from J, with 11 bases between.

The DNA of the CDR3 is TGTGCCAGCAGCTTATATTTTGGGCTAGCGGCCTACGAGCAGTACTTC. Protein: CASSLYFGLAAYEQYF. The chain joins TRBV7-2 to TRBJ2-7, with 7 bases that match TRBD2. Germline assignment: CDR1 SGHTA and CDR2 FQGNSA. The V segment lost 2 bases and the J segment 2 bases; nucleotides outside the gene matches: 9. The CDR3 loop spans 16 amino acids.

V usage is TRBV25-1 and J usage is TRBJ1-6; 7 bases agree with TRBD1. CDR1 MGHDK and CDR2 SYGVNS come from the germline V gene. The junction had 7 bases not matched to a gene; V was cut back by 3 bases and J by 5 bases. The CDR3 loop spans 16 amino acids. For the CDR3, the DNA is TGTGCCAGCAGTGATCAGGGGGGTAGCAATAATTCACCCCTCCACTTT. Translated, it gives CASSDQGGSNNSPLHF.

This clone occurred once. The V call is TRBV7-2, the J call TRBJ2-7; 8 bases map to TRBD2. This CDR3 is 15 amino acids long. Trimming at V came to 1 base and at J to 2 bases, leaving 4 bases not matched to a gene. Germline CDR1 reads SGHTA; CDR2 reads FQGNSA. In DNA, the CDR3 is TGTGCCAGCAGCTTAGGGACTAGCATTGCCTACGAGCAGTACTTC. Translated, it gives CASSLGTSIAYEQYF.

CDR3 in amino acids: CASSFHTNRETQYF. Written as DNA, the CDR3 is TGTGCCAGCAGCTTTCATACTAATCGGGAGACCCAGTACTTC. The rearrangement joins TRBV5-6 to TRBJ2-5; D remains ambiguous. V lost 2 bases, J lost 5 bases, and 13 bases lay in between. Germline V gives CDR1 SGHDT, CDR2 YYEEEE. The CDR3 covers 14 residues.

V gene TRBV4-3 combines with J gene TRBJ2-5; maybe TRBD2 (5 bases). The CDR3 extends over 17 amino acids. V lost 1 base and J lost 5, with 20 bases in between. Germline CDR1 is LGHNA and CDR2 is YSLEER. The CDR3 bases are TGCGCCAGCAGCCAAGGATTGGGGATGAGGGTTGCGGAGACCCAGTACTTC. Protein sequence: CASSQGLGMRVAETQYF.

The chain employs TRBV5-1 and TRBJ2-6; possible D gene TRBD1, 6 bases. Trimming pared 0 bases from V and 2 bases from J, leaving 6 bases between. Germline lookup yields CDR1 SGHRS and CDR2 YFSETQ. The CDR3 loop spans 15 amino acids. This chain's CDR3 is CASSLAGAGANVLTF. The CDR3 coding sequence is TGCGCCAGCAGCTTGGCAGGGGCTGGGGCCAACGTCCTGACTTTC.

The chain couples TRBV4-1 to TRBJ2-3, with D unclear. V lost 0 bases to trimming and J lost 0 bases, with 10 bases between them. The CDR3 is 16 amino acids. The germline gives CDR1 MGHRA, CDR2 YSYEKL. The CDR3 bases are TGCGCCAGCAGCCAAGAATCAGCGCACAGCACAGATACGCAGTATTTT. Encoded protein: CASSQESAHSTDTQYF.

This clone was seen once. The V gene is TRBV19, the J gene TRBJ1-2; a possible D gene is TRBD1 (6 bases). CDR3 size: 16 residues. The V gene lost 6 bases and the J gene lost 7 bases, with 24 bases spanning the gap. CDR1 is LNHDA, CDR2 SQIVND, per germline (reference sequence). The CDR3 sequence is CASRFPWEWGGAGYTF. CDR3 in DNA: TGTGCCAGTAGGTTCCCCTGGGAGTGGGGGGGGGCTGGCTACACCTTC.

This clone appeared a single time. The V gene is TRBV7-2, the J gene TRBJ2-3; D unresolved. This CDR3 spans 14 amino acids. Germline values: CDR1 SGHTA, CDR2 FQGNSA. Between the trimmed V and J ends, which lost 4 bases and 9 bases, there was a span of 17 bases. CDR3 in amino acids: CASSSPAFLRTQYF. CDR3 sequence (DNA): TGTGCCAGCAGCTCACCGGCCTTCCTGAGGACGCAGTATTTT.

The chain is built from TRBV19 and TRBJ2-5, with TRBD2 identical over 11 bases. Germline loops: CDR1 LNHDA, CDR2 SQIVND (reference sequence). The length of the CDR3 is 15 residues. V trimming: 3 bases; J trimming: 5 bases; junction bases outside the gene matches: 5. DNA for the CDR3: TGTGCCAGTAGTATGGGCCTAGCGGGAGGTGAGACCCAGTACTTC. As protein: CASSMGLAGGETQYF.

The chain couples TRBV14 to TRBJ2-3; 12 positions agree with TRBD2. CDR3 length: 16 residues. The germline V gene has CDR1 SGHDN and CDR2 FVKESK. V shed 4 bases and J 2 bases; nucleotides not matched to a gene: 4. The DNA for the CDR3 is TGTGCCAGCAGCCCCCTAGCGGGAGGGTCCACAGATACGCAGTATTTT. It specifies CASSPLAGGSTDTQYF. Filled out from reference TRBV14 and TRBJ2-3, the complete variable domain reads EAGVTQFPSHSVIEKGQTVTLRCDPISGHDNLYWYRRVMGKEIKFLLHFVKESKQDESGMPNNRFLAERTGGTYSTLKVQPAELEDSGVYFCASSPLAGGSTDTQYFGPGTRLTVL.

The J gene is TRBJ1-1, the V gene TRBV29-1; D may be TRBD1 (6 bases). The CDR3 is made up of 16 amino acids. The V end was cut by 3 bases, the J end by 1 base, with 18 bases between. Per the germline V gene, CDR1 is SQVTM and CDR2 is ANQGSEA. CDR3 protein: CSVEGHGGRGNTEAFF. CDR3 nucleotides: TGCAGCGTTGAGGGTCATGGGGGCAGGGGGAACACTGAAGCTTTCTTT.

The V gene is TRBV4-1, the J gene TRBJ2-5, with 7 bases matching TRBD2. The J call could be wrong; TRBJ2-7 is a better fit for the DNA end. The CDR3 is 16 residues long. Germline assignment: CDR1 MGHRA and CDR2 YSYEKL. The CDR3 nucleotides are TGCGCCAGCAGCCAGATTGCTAGCGGAAGGACCTACGAGCAGTACTTC. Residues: CASSQIASGRTYEQYF.

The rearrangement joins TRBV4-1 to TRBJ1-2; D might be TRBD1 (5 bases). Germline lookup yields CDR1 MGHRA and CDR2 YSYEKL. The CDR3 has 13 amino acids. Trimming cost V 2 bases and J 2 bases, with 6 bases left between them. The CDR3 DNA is TGCGCCAGCAGCCAACCAGGGAACTATGGCTACACCTTC. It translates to CASSQPGNYGYTF.

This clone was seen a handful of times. This CDR3 is CASSQAWANTEAFF. For the CDR3, the DNA is TGCGCCAGCAGCCAAGCTTGGGCGAACACTGAAGCTTTCTTT. The chain combines TRBV4-1 with TRBJ1-1, with no clear D. Per the germline V gene, CDR1 is MGHRA and CDR2 is YSYEKL. Trimming took off 1 base at V and 1 base at J, with 7 bases between the two ends. The CDR3 covers 14 residues.

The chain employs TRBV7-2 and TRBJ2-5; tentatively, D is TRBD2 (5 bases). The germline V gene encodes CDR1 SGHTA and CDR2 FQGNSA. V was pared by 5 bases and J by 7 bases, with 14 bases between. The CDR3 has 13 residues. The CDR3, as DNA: TGTGCCAGCAGCGACTATGTGGCGGGGACCCAGTACTTC. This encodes CASSDYVAGTQYF.